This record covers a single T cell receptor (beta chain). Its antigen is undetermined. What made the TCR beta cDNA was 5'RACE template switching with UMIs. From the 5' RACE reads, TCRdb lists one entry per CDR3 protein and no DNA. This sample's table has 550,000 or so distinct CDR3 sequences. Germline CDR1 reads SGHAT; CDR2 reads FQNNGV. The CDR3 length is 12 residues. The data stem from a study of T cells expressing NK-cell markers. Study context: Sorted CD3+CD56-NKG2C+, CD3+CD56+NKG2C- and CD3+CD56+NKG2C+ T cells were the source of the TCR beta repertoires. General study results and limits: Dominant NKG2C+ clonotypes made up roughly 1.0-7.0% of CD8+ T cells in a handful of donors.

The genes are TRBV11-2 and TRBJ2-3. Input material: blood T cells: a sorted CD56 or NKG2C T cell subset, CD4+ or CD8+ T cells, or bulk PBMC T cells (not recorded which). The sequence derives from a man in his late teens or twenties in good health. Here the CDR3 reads CASSFGGRTQYF. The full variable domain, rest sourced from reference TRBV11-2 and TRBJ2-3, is EAGVAQSPRYKIIEKRQSVAFWCNPISGHATLYWYQQILGQGPKLLIQFQNNGVVDDSQLPKDRFSAERLKGVDSTLKIQPAKLEDSAVYLCASSFGGRTQYFGPGTRLTVL.